A selection of T cell receptor beta chains follows, all from one sample in a study of OX40 agonist ivuxolimab in advanced cancers. The protocol was immunoSEQ multiplex PCR, while the TCRdb copy is restricted to in-frame clones and leaves out a portion. The repertoire consists of about 76,000 clones, with around 85% occurring once and the leading ten covering around 5.1%. Specimen: CD4+ or CD8+ T cells sorted from blood, collected in a trial of the OX40 agonist ivuxolimab. All receptors derive from an adult with an advanced solid tumor such as melanoma, head and neck, liver or kidney cancer. CDR3s include the opening cysteine and the closing phenylalanine or tryptophan. Fields, in order: CDR3 protein, CDR3 DNA, J gene, clone size, V gene, D gene. A D gene is named only where the DNA matches it firmly. Rows give clone size only sometimes, using once, few, many, or a class for an expanded clone.

CASNGGGGKATLLDF | TGTGCCAGCAACGGAGGCGGGGGCAAGGCCACACTACTGGATTTT | TRBJ1-5 | NA | TRBV2 | NA
CASGPASGNTIYF | TGTGCCAGCGGACCGGCCTCTGGAAACACCATATATTTT | TRBJ1-3 | NA | TRBV7-9 | NA
CAWTFKGGAEQYF | TGTGCCTGGACCTTTAAGGGGGGCGCCGAGCAGTACTTC | TRBJ2-7 | NA | TRBV30 | NA
CASSAVPGTGPTEAFF | TGTGCCAGCAGCGCAGTTCCCGGGACAGGGCCCACTGAAGCTTTCTTT | TRBJ1-1 | NA | TRBV7-9 | TRBD1
CASRGDTEAFF | TGTGCCAGCAGAGGGGACACTGAAGCTTTCTTT | TRBJ1-1 | NA | TRBV25-1 | NA
CASSNRGATEAFF | TGTGCCAGCAGCAACAGGGGAGCCACTGAAGCTTTCTTT | TRBJ1-1 | NA | TRBV7-9 | TRBD1
CASSQAPYNEQFF | TGTGCCAGCAGTCAGGCGCCCTACAATGAGCAGTTCTTC | TRBJ2-1 | once | TRBV13 | NA
CASSLEGVYNQPQHF | TGCGCCAGCAGCTTGGAAGGGGTATACAATCAGCCCCAGCATTTT | TRBJ1-5 | NA | TRBV5-1 | NA
CASSDRPLGEQYF | TGTGCCAGCAGTGACAGACCTTTGGGAGAGCAGTACTTC | TRBJ2-7 | NA | TRBV7-9 | NA
CASSGDSFTGELFF | TGTGCCAGCAGCGGGGACAGTTTCACCGGGGAGCTGTTTTTT | TRBJ2-2 | NA | TRBV9 | TRBD1
CASSHDRTSGRGYTF | TGTGCCAGCAGCCATGATCGGACGTCGGGACGTGGCTACACCTTC | TRBJ1-2 | few | TRBV14 | NA
CASSPRVGPVYGYTF | TGTGCCAGCAGTCCCCGGGTCGGGCCAGTCTATGGCTACACCTTC | TRBJ1-2 | NA | TRBV7-3 | NA
CSVEDPRGVYEQYF | TGCAGCGTTGAAGACCCGAGAGGGGTTTACGAGCAGTACTTC | TRBJ2-7 | once | TRBV29-1 | NA
CASSLDDSWNTEAFF | TGCGCCAGCAGCTTGGACGACAGCTGGAACACTGAAGCTTTCTTT | TRBJ1-1 | NA | TRBV5-1 | NA
CALRTGGNAEAFF | TGTGCCCTTAGGACAGGAGGGAACGCTGAAGCTTTCTTT | TRBJ1-1 | NA | TRBV30 | TRBD1
CSVDQGARGANVLTF | TGCAGCGTTGACCAGGGGGCGAGAGGGGCCAACGTCCTGACTTTC | TRBJ2-6 | once | TRBV29-1 | TRBD1
CASSSRQGGYGYTF | TGTGCCAGCAGTTCGAGACAGGGCGGCTATGGCTACACCTTC | TRBJ1-2 | NA | TRBV27 | TRBD1
CASSPTSGSNTIYF | TGTGCCAGCAGCCCCACCTCAGGGAGTAACACCATATATTTT | TRBJ1-3 | NA | TRBV7-9 | NA
CASSGAGSYEQYF | TGTGCCAGCAGCGGAGCAGGCTCCTACGAGCAGTACTTC | TRBJ2-7 | NA | TRBV9 | NA
CASSFGVRDGEQYF | TGTGCCAGCAGCTTCGGGGTCAGGGACGGCGAGCAGTACTTC | TRBJ2-7 | NA | TRBV5-6 | NA
CASSFLPGLNDEQYF | TGTGCCAGCAGCTTCCTTCCGGGACTCAACGACGAGCAGTACTTC | TRBJ2-7 | NA | TRBV7-3 | NA
CASSLVGANTEAFF | TGCGCCAGCAGCTTGGTCGGGGCGAACACTGAAGCTTTCTTT | TRBJ1-1 | NA | TRBV5-1 | NA
CASSRTEQGARISGELFF | TGTGCCAGCAGCCGAACCGAGCAGGGGGCGCGAATAAGCGGGGAGCTGTTTTTT | TRBJ2-2 | NA | TRBV7-2 | TRBD1
CASSLSGGEAFF | TGTGCCAGCAGCTTATCGGGGGGTGAAGCTTTCTTT | TRBJ1-1 | NA | TRBV7-2 | NA
CAGEQGLGYGYTF | TGTGCCGGGGAACAGGGGCTTGGCTATGGCTACACCTTC | TRBJ1-2 | NA | TRBV6-1 | TRBD1
CASSLDAGGPVTGELFF | TGCGCCAGCAGCTTGGATGCGGGAGGGCCGGTCACCGGGGAGCTGTTTTTT | TRBJ2-2 | NA | TRBV5-1 | TRBD2
CASSSNRGGEQYF | TGTGCCAGCAGCTCCAACAGGGGGGGCGAGCAGTACTTC | TRBJ2-7 | NA | TRBV7-2 | NA
CASSLIPGAGGANVLTF | TGCGCCAGCAGCTTGATACCGGGGGCGGGTGGGGCCAACGTCCTGACTTTC | TRBJ2-6 | NA | TRBV5-1 | NA
CASSFSPSLEQYF | TGTGCCAGCAGCTTTTCCCCCTCCCTCGAGCAGTACTTC | TRBJ2-7 | NA | TRBV7-2 | NA
CASSRTAVAESSYEQYF | TGTGCCAGCAGCCGAACGGCGGTAGCGGAAAGCTCCTACGAGCAGTACTTC | TRBJ2-7 | NA | TRBV11-2 | NA
CASSKERGYPYNEQFF | TGTGCCAGCAGCAAAGAAAGGGGGTACCCCTACAATGAGCAGTTCTTC | TRBJ2-1 | NA | TRBV21-1 | NA
CASRPGQGYGYTF | TGTGCCAGCAGGCCTGGACAGGGCTATGGCTACACCTTC | TRBJ1-2 | few | TRBV6-5 | TRBD1
CASSSGGITDTQYF | TGCGCCAGCAGCTCGGGGGGTATCACAGATACGCAGTATTTT | TRBJ2-3 | once | TRBV5-1 | TRBD2
CASSYPGGREAFF | TGTGCCAGCAGTTACCCGGGGGGCCGTGAAGCTTTCTTT | TRBJ1-1 | NA | TRBV6-6 | NA
CASSFGDSPNQPQHF | TGTGCCAGCAGCTTTGGCGACAGTCCCAATCAGCCCCAGCATTTT | TRBJ1-5 | NA | TRBV11-2 | NA
CASSQERSGRPTDTQYF | TGCGCCAGCAGCCAAGAGAGGAGCGGGAGGCCTACAGATACGCAGTATTTT | TRBJ2-3 | NA | TRBV4-1 | TRBD2
CASSESTGQNSPLHF | TGTGCCAGCAGTGAATCTACAGGTCAGAATTCACCCCTCCACTTT | TRBJ1-6 | NA | TRBV6-1 | NA
CTSSQRSEQYF | TGCACCAGCAGCCAACGATCCGAGCAGTACTTC | TRBJ2-7 | NA | TRBV1 | NA
CASGWGQANQPQHF | TGTGCTAGTGGTTGGGGACAGGCCAATCAGCCCCAGCATTTT | TRBJ1-5 | NA | TRBV12-5 | TRBD1
CASSLVRGGSTDTQYF | TGCGCCAGCAGCTTGGTGCGGGGGGGCAGCACAGATACGCAGTATTTT | TRBJ2-3 | NA | TRBV5-1 | TRBD2
CASRMGGGETQYF | TGTGCCAGCAGGATGGGGGGAGGGGAGACCCAGTACTTC | TRBJ2-5 | few | TRBV6-1 | TRBD2
CARRPGSASRTDTQYF | TGTGCCAGAAGGCCGGGGTCCGCTAGCCGCACAGATACGCAGTATTTT | TRBJ2-3 | NA | TRBV5-3 | NA
CAISEKVEQYF | TGTGCCATCAGTGAGAAGGTAGAGCAGTACTTC | TRBJ2-7 | few | TRBV10-3 | NA
CASRSGRGDEQYF | TGCGCCAGCAGGAGCGGGAGAGGTGACGAGCAGTACTTC | TRBJ2-7 | NA | TRBV10-2 | TRBD2
CASSLAGGKSYGYTF | TGTGCCAGCAGCTTAGCAGGGGGCAAATCCTATGGCTACACCTTC | TRBJ1-2 | NA | TRBV14 | TRBD1
CASSLKQGAGEQYF | TGCGCCAGCAGCTTGAAACAGGGGGCAGGCGAGCAGTACTTC | TRBJ2-7 | NA | TRBV5-1 | TRBD1
CASSLAEETQYF | TGTGCCAGCAGCTTAGCGGAAGAGACCCAGTACTTC | TRBJ2-5 | NA | TRBV7-9 | NA